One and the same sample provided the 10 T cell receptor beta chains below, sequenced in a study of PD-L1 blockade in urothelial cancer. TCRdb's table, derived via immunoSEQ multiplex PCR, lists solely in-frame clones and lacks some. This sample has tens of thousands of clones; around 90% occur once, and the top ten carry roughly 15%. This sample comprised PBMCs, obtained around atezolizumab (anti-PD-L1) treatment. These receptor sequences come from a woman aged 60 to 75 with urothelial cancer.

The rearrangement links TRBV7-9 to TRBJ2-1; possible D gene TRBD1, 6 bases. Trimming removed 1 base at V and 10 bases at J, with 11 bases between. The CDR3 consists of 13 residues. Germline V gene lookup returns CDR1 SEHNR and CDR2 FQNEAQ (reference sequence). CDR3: CASSLVGQPEQFF. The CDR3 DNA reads TGTGCCAGCAGCTTAGTTGGACAGCCGGAGCAGTTCTTC.

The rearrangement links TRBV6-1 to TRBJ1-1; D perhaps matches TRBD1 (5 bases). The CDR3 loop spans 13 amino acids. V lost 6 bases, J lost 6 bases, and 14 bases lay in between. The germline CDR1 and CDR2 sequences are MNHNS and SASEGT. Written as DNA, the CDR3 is TGTGCCAGCAGCGTCAGGGCTGCGGCTGAAGCTTTCTTT. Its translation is CASSVRAAAEAFF.

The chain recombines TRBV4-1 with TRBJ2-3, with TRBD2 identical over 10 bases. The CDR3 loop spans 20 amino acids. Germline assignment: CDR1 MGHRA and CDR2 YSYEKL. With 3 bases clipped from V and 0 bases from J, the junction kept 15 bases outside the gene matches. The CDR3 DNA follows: TGCGCCAGCAGCCAGGGGCCGGCCCGAACTAGCGGGGAGAGCACAGATACGCAGTATTTT. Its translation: CASSQGPARTSGESTDTQYF.

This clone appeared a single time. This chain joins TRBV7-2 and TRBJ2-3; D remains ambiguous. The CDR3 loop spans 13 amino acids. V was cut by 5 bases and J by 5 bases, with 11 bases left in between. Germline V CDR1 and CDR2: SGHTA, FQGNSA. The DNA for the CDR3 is TGTGCCAGCAGCCTCGAAGTGCGAGATACGCAGTATTTT. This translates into CASSLEVRDTQYF.

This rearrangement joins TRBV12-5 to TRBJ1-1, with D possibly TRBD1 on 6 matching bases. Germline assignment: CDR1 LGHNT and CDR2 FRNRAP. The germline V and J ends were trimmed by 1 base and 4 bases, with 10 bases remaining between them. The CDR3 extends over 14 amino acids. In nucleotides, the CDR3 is TGTGCTAGTGGTTTGGACCTCAGGGGCACTGAAGCTTTCTTT. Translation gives CASGLDLRGTEAFF.

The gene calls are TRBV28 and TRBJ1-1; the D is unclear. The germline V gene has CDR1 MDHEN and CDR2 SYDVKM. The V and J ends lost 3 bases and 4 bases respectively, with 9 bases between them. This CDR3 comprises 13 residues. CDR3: CASSFGQSTEAFF. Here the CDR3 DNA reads TGTGCCAGCAGTTTTGGGCAGTCCACTGAAGCTTTCTTT.

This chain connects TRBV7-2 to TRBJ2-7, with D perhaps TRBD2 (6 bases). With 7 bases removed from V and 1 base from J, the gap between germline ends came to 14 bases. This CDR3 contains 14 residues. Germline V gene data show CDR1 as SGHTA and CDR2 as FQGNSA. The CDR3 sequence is CASTLGGRSYEQYF. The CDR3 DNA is TGTGCCAGCACCTTGGGGGGACGTTCCTACGAGCAGTACTTC.

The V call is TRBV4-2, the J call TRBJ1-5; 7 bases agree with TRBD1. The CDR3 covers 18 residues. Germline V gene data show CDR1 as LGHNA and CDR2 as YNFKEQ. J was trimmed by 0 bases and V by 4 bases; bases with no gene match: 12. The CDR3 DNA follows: TGTGCCAGCAGCCTATTATTAGGGACAGATAATAGCAATCAGCCCCAGCATTTT. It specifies CASSLLLGTDNSNQPQHF.

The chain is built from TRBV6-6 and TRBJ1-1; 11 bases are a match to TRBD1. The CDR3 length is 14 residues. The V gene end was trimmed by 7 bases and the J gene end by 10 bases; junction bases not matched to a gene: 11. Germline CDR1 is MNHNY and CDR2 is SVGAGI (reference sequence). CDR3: CASIKGDRGFVAFF. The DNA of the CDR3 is TGTGCCAGCATAAAGGGGGACAGGGGGTTCGTAGCTTTCTTT.

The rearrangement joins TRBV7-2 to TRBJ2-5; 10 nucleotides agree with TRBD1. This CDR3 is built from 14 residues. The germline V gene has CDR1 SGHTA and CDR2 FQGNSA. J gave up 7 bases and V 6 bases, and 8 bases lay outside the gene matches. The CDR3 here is CASSTGQGVGTQYF. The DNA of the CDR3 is TGTGCCAGCAGTACCGGACAGGGGGTTGGGACCCAGTACTTC.